The 10 T cell receptor beta chains listed next were all sequenced from one sample in a study of cytomegalovirus exposure and HLA in healthy donors. 60 Vbeta and 13 Jbeta primers were used in PCR. The method was immunoSEQ multiplex PCR; TCRdb's version includes in-frame clones alone and lacks a portion of them. The repertoire holds 150,000 or so clones, approximately 71% seen once, with 3.3% in the top ten. Sequencing was performed on PBMCs. The receptors originated from a man between 35 and 55 years old in good health and CMV-seronegative.

This clone has a handful of counts. The chain links TRBV5-1 to TRBJ2-7; 8 bases agree with TRBD2. Per the germline V gene, CDR1 is SGHRS and CDR2 is YFSETQ. With V trimmed by 4 bases and J by 7 bases, 13 bases remained unmatched. This CDR3 has 15 residues. CDR3 DNA sequence: TGCGCCAGCAGCCGGCCGGGAGGGGGGGCTAGAGAGCAGTACTTC. Its translation is CASSRPGGGAREQYF.

The sample holds a few counts of this clone. The chain links TRBV6-5 to TRBJ1-2; 9 nucleotides match TRBD1. J was trimmed by 8 bases and V by 4 bases; bases with no gene match: 11. This CDR3 is 15 amino acids long. From germline, CDR1 is MNHEY and CDR2 SVGAGI. CDR3 amino acids: CASSSRDRAPYGYTF. CDR3 bases: TGTGCCAGCAGTTCCCGGGACAGGGCGCCCTACGGCTACACCTTC.

This clone was picked up one time. The chain joins TRBV6-5 to TRBJ1-4; TRBD1 agrees at 7 bases. The CDR3 runs to 14 residues. Germline CDR1 and CDR2: MNHEY and SVGAGI. Losses at the gene ends were 7 bases for V and 4 bases for J; bases not matched to a gene: 6. The CDR3 region is CASNPGGNNEKLFF. The DNA for the CDR3 is TGTGCCAGCAACCCAGGGGGGAATAATGAAAAACTGTTTTTT.

The rearrangement links TRBV7-8 to TRBJ2-1, with a tentative D call TRBD1 (5 bases). The V and J ends lost 0 bases and 4 bases respectively, with 22 bases between them. This CDR3 has 19 amino acids. Germline CDR1 SGHVS, CDR2 FQNEAQ. The DNA for the CDR3 is TGTGCCAGCAGCTTAGCCTTATCTGGGGCAGGGCAAGTTTACAATGAGCAGTTCTTC. Protein sequence: CASSLALSGAGQVYNEQFF.

The CDR3 loop reads CASSLAGIGSEQYF. The CDR3 DNA follows: TGCGCCAGCAGCTTGGCCGGGATTGGCTCCGAGCAGTACTTC. This chain connects TRBV5-1 to TRBJ2-7; D is possibly TRBD2 (5 bases). The CDR3 is 14 residues long. Trimming cost V 0 bases and J 6 bases, with 13 bases left between them. CDR1 SGHRS and CDR2 YFSETQ come from the germline V gene.

The chain uses TRBV6-5 and TRBJ2-5; D is uncertain. This CDR3 has 15 residues. In germline, CDR1 is MNHEY, CDR2 SVGAGI. V was clipped by 0 bases and J by 5 bases, with 13 bases between them. The CDR3 DNA is TGTGCCAGCAGTTACTCGAAGAGAGGTAGCGAGACCCAGTACTTC. The encoded protein is CASSYSKRGSETQYF.

This chain uses TRBV7-3 with TRBJ1-2; D is perhaps TRBD1 (6 bases). This CDR3 is 15 amino acids long. CDR1 and CDR2 (germline): SGHTA, FQGTGA. The germline V and J ends were trimmed by 6 bases and 3 bases, with 17 bases remaining between them. The CDR3 DNA is TGTGCCAGCAGACGATCGGGACAAGGAGACTATGGCTACACCTTC. It specifies CASRRSGQGDYGYTF. Full variable domain (outside the CDR3, taken from reference TRBV7-3 and TRBJ1-2): GAGVSQTPSNKVTEKGKYVELRCDPISGHTALYWYRQSLGQGPEFLIYFQGTGAADDSGLPNDRFFAVRPEGSVSTLKIQRTERGDSAVYLCASRRSGQGDYGYTFGSGTRLTVV.

This rearrangement joins TRBV18 to TRBJ1-5; 7 bases map to TRBD1. The J segment lost 4 bases and the V segment lost 4 bases, leaving 4 bases of the junction unmatched. Germline V gene data show CDR1 as KGHSH and CDR2 as LQKENI. The CDR3 has 14 amino acids. CDR3 sequence reads: CASSQQQGNQPQHF. CDR3 DNA: TGTGCCAGCTCACAACAACAGGGGAATCAGCCCCAGCATTTT. The entire variable domain, with the rest obtained from reference TRBV18 and TRBJ1-5, is as follows: NAGVMQNPRHLVRRRGQEARLRCSPMKGHSHVYWYRQLPEEGLKFMVYLQKENIIDESGMPKERFSAEFPKEGPSILRIQQVVRGDSAAYFCASSQQQGNQPQHFGDGTRLSIL.

The chain combines TRBV5-3 with TRBJ1-5; D call uncertain. TRBV5-3 is labeled an ORF, and its function is uncertain. The CDR3 length is 11 residues. The germline V and J ends were trimmed by 3 bases and 4 bases, with 2 bases remaining between them. The CDR3 region has the DNA TGTGCCAGAAGCTCAAATCAGCCCCAGCATTTT. Its translation: CARSSNQPQHF.

V usage is TRBV5-4 and J usage is TRBJ1-6, with unresolved D. Trimming stripped 2 bases from V and 11 bases from J, with 11 bases between. Germline loops: CDR1 SGHNT, CDR2 YYREEE (reference sequence). The CDR3 is 13 residues long. The CDR3 reads CASSLGENPPLHF. CDR3 in DNA: TGTGCCAGCAGCTTAGGAGAGAATCCACCCCTCCACTTT.